This TCR beta chain was sequenced for a study of OX40 agonist ivuxolimab in advanced cancers. This table comes from immunoSEQ multiplex PCR, and its TCRdb copy is limited to in-frame clones, with some not included. Of fewer than 50,000 clones listed, approximately 87% are singletons. No patient had autoimmune disease or received systemic immunosuppression. The CDR3 contains 15 residues. V was pared by 4 bases and J by 0 bases, with 10 bases between. Germline CDR1 and CDR2: MGHRA and YSYEKL. This chain links TRBV4-1 with TRBJ2-1, with D hard to call. The starting material was CD4+ or CD8+ T cells sorted from blood, obtained in a trial of the OX40 agonist ivuxolimab. The sequence derives from an adult with an advanced solid tumor such as melanoma, head and neck, liver or kidney cancer. This chain's CDR3 is CASSLSTSSYNEQFF. The CDR3 region has the DNA TGCGCCAGCAGCCTCTCGACAAGCTCCTACAATGAGCAGTTCTTC.